Shown below are 9 T cell receptor beta chains from a single sample sequenced in a study of shared clonotypes between healthy human individuals (dated by TCRdb to the early 2020s). CD8 naive samples consisted of CD45RO-negative cells that were positively selected for CCR7, yielding a CD45RA+CCR7+ population without TemRA cells. The library came from the immunoSEQ multiplex PCR assay. TCRdb re-hosts the immuneACCESS table, in-frame sequences only. Its copies lack some clones; in the studies checked, an unresolved V gene accounts for under half of them, and the cause for the rest is not known. The sample table holds over 750,000 clones, of which roughly 96% were seen once. Under 0.25% of the sample lies in the top ten. Material: naive CD8+ T cells sorted from blood. The meaning of the sample's cell subset or site label: CD45RA+CCR7+. These receptors were collected from a man aged 25 to 40 in good health.

The chain is built from TRBV7-9 and TRBJ1-2, with a tentative D call TRBD1 (5 bases). Germline values: CDR1 SEHNR, CDR2 FQNEAQ (reference sequence). This CDR3 contains 18 residues. V was pared by 2 bases and J by 1 base, with 20 bases between. CDR3 region: CASSLSFQGGRLNYGYTF. CDR3 sequence (DNA): TGTGCCAGCAGCTTATCCTTTCAGGGAGGGAGGCTTAACTATGGCTACACCTTC.

J is TRBJ2-1 and V is TRBV4-2; TRBD2 matches at 8 bases. V was clipped by 0 bases and J by 0 bases; unmatched bases: 1. Germline assignment: CDR1 LGHNA and CDR2 YNFKEQ. CDR3 length equals 16 residues. The CDR3 DNA reads as TGTGCCAGCAGCCAAGAAAGCGGGAGCTCCTACAATGAGCAGTTCTTC. It translates to CASSQESGSSYNEQFF.

V is TRBV7-2 and J is TRBJ2-3; a possible D gene is TRBD2 (5 bases). Trimming left V 2 bases short and J 2 bases short, with 8 bases between. The length of the CDR3 is 14 residues. Per germline, CDR1 SGHTA and CDR2 FQGNSA. CDR3 residues: CASSLLAPTDTQYF. In DNA, the CDR3 is TGTGCCAGCAGCTTACTAGCCCCCACAGATACGCAGTATTTT.

This chain uses TRBV14 with TRBJ2-7; D may be TRBD1 or TRBD2 (8 bases each). V was shortened by 3 bases and J by 2 bases, with 20 bases between the two germline ends. Germline values: CDR1 SGHDN, CDR2 FVKESK. The CDR3 is made up of 17 amino acids. CDR3 coding DNA: TGTGCCAGCAGCCATCCTCCGGGGGGGACAGGCCCCTACGAGCAGTACTTC. Amino acid sequence: CASSHPPGGTGPYEQYF.

This clone was seen once. The J gene is TRBJ2-1, the V gene TRBV29-1; 12 bases agree with TRBD2. Germline V CDR1 and CDR2: SQVTM, ANQGSEA. The CDR3 length is 16 residues. The V gene end was trimmed by 1 base and the J gene end by 9 bases; junction bases not matched to a gene: 10. The CDR3 spells CSVEAWTSGDFLEQFF. DNA of the CDR3: TGCAGCGTTGAAGCCTGGACTAGCGGGGACTTTCTTGAGCAGTTCTTC.

The chain recombines TRBV7-9 with TRBJ2-7; D gene uncertain. V was trimmed by 4 bases and J by 2 bases, leaving 9 bases between them. This CDR3 has 13 amino acids. The germline V gene encodes CDR1 SEHNR and CDR2 FQNEAQ (reference sequence). The CDR3 coding sequence is TGTGCCAGCAGCTCCGGGTTCCCCTACGAGCAGTACTTC. Amino acids: CASSSGFPYEQYF. The variable domain in full, with the rest retrieved from reference TRBV7-9 and TRBJ2-7, is DTGVSQNPRHKITKRGQNVTFRCDPISEHNRLYWYRQTLGQGPEFLTYFQNEAQLEKSRLLSDRFSAERPKGSFSTLEIQRTEQGDSAMYLCASSSGFPYEQYFGPGTRLTVT.

V gene TRBV4-1 combines with J gene TRBJ2-7; the match to TRBD2 covers 8 bases. Trimming at V came to 1 base and at J to 3 bases, leaving 8 bases not matched to a gene. Germline V CDR1 and CDR2: MGHRA, YSYEKL. The CDR3 is 16 amino acids. CDR3 loop: CASSQGFSGTYYEQYF. In DNA, the CDR3 is TGCGCCAGCAGCCAAGGTTTTAGCGGGACCTACTACGAGCAGTACTTC.

The chain carries TRBV29-1 and TRBJ2-1; no reliable D call. Germline assignment: CDR1 SQVTM and CDR2 ANQGSEA. The V gene lost 2 bases and the J gene lost 1 base, with 6 bases spanning the gap. The CDR3 loop spans 13 amino acids. The CDR3 sequence is CSVELVSYNEQFF. In DNA form, the CDR3 reads TGCAGCGTTGAACTGGTTTCCTACAATGAGCAGTTCTTC.

The chain employs TRBV14 and TRBJ1-2; a possible D gene is TRBD1 (6 bases). Per germline, CDR1 SGHDN and CDR2 FVKESK. The CDR3 has 16 amino acids. V was shortened by 4 bases and J by 4 bases, with 19 bases between the two germline ends. The DNA for the CDR3 is TGTGCCAGCAGCCCACAAGGGACATCGGCATCCTATGGCTACACCTTC. It encodes CASSPQGTSASYGYTF.